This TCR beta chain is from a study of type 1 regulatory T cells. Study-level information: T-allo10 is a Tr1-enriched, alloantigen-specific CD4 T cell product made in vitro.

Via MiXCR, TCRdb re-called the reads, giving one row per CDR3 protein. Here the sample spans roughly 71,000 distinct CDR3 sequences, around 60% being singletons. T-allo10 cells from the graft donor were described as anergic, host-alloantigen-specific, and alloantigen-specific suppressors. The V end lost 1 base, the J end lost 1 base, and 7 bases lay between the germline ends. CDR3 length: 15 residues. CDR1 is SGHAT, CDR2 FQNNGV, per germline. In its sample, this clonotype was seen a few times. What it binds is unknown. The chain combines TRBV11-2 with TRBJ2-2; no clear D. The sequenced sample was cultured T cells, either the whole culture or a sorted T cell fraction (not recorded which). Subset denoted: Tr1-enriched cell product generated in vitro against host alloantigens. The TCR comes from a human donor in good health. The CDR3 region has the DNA TGTGCCAGCAGCTTAGCCCCAGGGAACACCGGGGAGCTGTTTTTT. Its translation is CASSLAPGNTGELFF.